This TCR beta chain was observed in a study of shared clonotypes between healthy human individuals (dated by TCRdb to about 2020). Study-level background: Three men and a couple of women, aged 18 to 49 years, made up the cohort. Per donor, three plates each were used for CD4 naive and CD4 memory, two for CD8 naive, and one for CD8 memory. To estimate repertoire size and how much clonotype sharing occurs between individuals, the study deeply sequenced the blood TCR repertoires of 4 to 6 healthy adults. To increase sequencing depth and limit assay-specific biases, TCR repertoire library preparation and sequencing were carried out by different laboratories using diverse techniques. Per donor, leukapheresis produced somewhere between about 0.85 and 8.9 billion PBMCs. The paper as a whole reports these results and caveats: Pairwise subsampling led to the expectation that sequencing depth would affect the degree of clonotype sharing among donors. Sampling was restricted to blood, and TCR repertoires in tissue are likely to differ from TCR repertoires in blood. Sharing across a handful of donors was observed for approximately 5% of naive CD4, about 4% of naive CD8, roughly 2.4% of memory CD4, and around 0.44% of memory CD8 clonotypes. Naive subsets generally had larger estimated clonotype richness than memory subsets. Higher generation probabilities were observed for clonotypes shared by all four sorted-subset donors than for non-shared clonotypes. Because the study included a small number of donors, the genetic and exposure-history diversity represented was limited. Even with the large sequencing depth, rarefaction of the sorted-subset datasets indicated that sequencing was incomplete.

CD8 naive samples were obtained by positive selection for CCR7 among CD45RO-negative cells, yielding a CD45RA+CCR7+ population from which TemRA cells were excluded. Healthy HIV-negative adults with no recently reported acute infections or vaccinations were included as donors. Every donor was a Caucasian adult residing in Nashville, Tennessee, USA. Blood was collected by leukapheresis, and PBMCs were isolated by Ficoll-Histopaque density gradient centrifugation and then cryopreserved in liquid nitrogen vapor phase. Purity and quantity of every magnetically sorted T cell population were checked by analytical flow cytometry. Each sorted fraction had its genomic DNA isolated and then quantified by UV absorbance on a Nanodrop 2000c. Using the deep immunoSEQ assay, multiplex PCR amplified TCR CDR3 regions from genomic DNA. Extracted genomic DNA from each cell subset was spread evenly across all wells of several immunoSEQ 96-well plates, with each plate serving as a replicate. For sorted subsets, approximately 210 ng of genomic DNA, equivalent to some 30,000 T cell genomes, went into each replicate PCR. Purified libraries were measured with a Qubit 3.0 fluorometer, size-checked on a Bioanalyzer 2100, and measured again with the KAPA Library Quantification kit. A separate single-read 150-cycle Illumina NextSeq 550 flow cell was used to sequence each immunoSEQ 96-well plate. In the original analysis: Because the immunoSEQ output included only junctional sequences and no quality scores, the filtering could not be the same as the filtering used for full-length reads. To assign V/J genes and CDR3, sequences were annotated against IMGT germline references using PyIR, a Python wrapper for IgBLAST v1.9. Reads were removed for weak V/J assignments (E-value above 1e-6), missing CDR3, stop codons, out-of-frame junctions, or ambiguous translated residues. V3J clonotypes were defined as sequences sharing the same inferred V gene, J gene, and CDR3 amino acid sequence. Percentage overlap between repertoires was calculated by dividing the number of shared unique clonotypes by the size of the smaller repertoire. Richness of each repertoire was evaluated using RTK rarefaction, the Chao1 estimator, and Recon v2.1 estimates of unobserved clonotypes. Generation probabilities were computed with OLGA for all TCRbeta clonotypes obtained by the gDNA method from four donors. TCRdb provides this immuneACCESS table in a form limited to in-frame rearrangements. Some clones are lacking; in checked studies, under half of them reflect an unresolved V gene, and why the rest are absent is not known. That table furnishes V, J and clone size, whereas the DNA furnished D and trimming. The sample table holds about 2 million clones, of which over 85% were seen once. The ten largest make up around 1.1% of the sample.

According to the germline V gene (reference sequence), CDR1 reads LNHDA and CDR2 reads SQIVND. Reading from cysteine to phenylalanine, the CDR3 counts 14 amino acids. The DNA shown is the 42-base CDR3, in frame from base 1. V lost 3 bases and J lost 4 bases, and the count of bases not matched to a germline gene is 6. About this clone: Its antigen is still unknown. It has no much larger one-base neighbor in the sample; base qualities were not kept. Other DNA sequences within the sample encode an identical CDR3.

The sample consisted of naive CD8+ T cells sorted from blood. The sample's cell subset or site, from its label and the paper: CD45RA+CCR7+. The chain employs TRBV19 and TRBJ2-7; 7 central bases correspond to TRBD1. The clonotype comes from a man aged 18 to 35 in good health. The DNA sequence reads TGTGCCAGTAGTATCGGTACAGGGGAATACGAGCAGTACTTC. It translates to CASSIGTGEYEQYF.